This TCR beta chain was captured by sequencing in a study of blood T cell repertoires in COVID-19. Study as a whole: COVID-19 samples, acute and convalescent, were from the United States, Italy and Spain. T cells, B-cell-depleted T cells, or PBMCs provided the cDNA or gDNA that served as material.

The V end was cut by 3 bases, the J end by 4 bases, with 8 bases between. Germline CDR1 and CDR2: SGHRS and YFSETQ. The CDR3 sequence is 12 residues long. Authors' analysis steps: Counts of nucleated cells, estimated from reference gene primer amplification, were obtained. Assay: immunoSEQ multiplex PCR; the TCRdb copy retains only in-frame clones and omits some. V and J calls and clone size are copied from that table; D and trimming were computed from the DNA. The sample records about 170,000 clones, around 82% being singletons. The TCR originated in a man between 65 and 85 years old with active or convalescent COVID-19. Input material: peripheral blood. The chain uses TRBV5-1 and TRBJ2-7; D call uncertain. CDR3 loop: CASSSGPYEQYF. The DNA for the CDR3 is TGCGCCAGCAGCTCTGGGCCTTACGAGCAGTACTTC. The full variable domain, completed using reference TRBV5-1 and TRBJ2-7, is KAGVTQTPRYLIKTRGQQVTLSCSPISGHRSVSWYQQTPGQGLQFLFEYFSETQRNKGNFPGRFSGRQFSNSRSEMNVSTLELGDSALYLCASSSGPYEQYFGPGTRLTVT.